These 24 T cell receptor beta chains were sequenced from one sample in a study of blood T cell repertoires in COVID-19. Clones were sequenced by immunoSEQ multiplex PCR, and TCRdb holds only the in-frame ones, with some missing. The table lists roughly 150,000 clones, more than 75% of them singletons. The sequencing sample was made of peripheral blood. Receptors originate from a human donor with acute or convalescent COVID-19. The donor label of this sample is uncertain.

This clone was counted only a few times. The genes are TRBV3-1 (or the pseudogene TRBV3-2) and TRBJ1-3; D remains unclear. CDR1 is LGHDT, CDR2 YNNKEL, per germline (reference sequence). V was cut by 4 bases and J by 4 bases, with 14 bases left in between. CDR3 length: 15 residues. The CDR3 DNA reads TGTGCCAGCAGCCGTGGTTCCTCGGGGGGAAACACCATATATTTT. Its translation is CASSRGSSGGNTIYF.

J is TRBJ1-1 and V is TRBV30; D ambiguous. Germline V gene data show CDR1 as GTSNPN and CDR2 as SVGIG (reference sequence). This CDR3 is 13 amino acids long. With 6 bases removed from V and 0 bases from J, the gap between germline ends came to 11 bases. CDR3 region: CACGLQMNTEAFF. CDR3 sequence (DNA): TGTGCCTGTGGACTGCAGATGAACACTGAAGCTTTCTTT. The complete variable domain, with remaining parts taken from reference TRBV30 and TRBJ1-1, reads SQTIHQWPATLVQPVGSPLSLECTVEGTSNPNLYWYRQAAGRGLQLLFYSVGIGQISSEVPQNLSASRPQDRQFILSSKKLLLSDSGFYLCACGLQMNTEAFFGQGTRLTVV.

The V and J genes are TRBV29-1 and TRBJ2-1, with a weak D call TRBD1 (6 bases). Germline CDR1 and CDR2: SQVTM and ANQGSEA. The CDR3 covers 14 residues. Trimming shortened V by 2 bases and J by 3 bases, and 11 bases separated the two germline ends. CDR3 DNA: TGCAGCGTTGAAACTCAGGGACACTACAATGAGCAGTTCTTC. It codes for CSVETQGHYNEQFF.

The genes are TRBV19 and TRBJ2-6; possible D gene TRBD1, 6 bases. Germline V gene lookup returns CDR1 LNHDA and CDR2 SQIVND (reference sequence). The CDR3 consists of 15 residues. V was trimmed by 2 bases and J by 4 bases, leaving 9 bases between them. The CDR3 loop is CASSITGLGANVLTF. The CDR3 DNA reads as TGTGCCAGTAGTATAACAGGGTTAGGGGCCAACGTCCTGACTTTC. The entire variable domain, with the rest obtained from reference TRBV19 and TRBJ2-6, is as follows: DGGITQSPKYLFRKEGQNVTLSCEQNLNHDAMYWYRQDPGQGLRLIYYSQIVNDFQKGDIAEGYSVSREKKESFPLTVTSAQKNPTAFYLCASSITGLGANVLTFGAGSRLTVL.

The chain recombines TRBV25-1 with TRBJ2-1; D is unclear. V was pared by 3 bases and J by 5 bases, with 23 bases between. The germline gives CDR1 MGHDK, CDR2 SYGVNS. CDR3 length equals 18 residues. The CDR3 bases are TGTGCCAGCAGTGATCGTACCGGTGTGCGTACCGATAACAATGAGCAGTTCTTC. Translated: CASSDRTGVRTDNNEQFF.

The gene calls are TRBV12-3 or TRBV12-4 and TRBJ1-3; D ambiguous. The CDR3 contains 10 residues. V lost 6 bases and J 5 bases, leaving 2 bases between the germline ends. This CDR3 reads CASSRNTIYF. The CDR3 region has the DNA TGTGCCAGCAGCAGAAACACCATATATTTT.

The rearrangement links TRBV18 to TRBJ1-1, with a weak D call TRBD1 (6 bases). Trimming shortened V by 2 bases and J by 0 bases, and 10 bases separated the two germline ends. Germline lookup yields CDR1 KGHSH and CDR2 LQKENI. The CDR3 totals 15 residues. The CDR3 reads CASSPGQILNTEAFF. The DNA of the CDR3 is TGTGCCAGCTCACCAGGACAGATTTTGAACACTGAAGCTTTCTTT.

The table lists this clone with many counts. V is TRBV5-6 and J is TRBJ2-5, with TRBD1 matching over 7 bases. The V and J ends lost 4 bases and 3 bases, in that order; junction bases with no gene match: 12. This CDR3 contains 16 residues. Germline V lookup: CDR1 SGHDT, CDR2 YYEEEE. The CDR3 here is CASSRRKQGTKETQYF. In DNA, the CDR3 is TGTGCCAGCAGCCGACGGAAACAGGGGACGAAAGAGACCCAGTACTTC.

This clone occurred once. The chain employs TRBV28 and TRBJ2-3; D might be TRBD1 (5 bases). Trimming shortened V by 6 bases and J by 0 bases, and 13 bases separated the two germline ends. The CDR3 runs 15 residues. From germline, CDR1 is MDHEN and CDR2 SYDVKM. CDR3 sequence: CASSRQIRSTDTQYF. The CDR3 bases are TGTGCCAGCAGCCGACAGATTCGGAGCACAGATACGCAGTATTTT.

The chain recombines TRBV5-1 with TRBJ1-1; maybe TRBD1 (6 bases). The CDR3 covers 15 residues. With 0 bases removed from V and 1 base from J, the gap between germline ends came to 10 bases. Looked up from germline, CDR1 is SGHRS and CDR2 is YFSETQ. CDR3 residues: CASSLEGTRNTEAFF. CDR3 in DNA: TGCGCCAGCAGCTTGGAGGGGACAAGGAACACTGAAGCTTTCTTT. The full variable domain, completed using reference TRBV5-1 and TRBJ1-1, is KAGVTQTPRYLIKTRGQQVTLSCSPISGHRSVSWYQQTPGQGLQFLFEYFSETQRNKGNFPGRFSGRQFSNSRSEMNVSTLELGDSALYLCASSLEGTRNTEAFFGQGTRLTVV.

J is TRBJ1-1 and V is TRBV21-1; the D call in the table, TRBD1, was not verified against the DNA. TRBV21-1 is a pseudogene. This CDR3 contains 15 residues. The CDR3 nucleotides are TGTGCCAGCAGCAAGCCGGGACAGGGGAACACTGAAGCTTTCTTT. Translated, it gives CASSKPGQGNTEAFF.

The DNA of the CDR3 is TGTGCCAGCAGCTCGTTATCCGGACAGGGAGGTACGCAGTATTTT. This sequence encodes CASSSLSGQGGTQYF. This rearrangement joins TRBV7-9 to TRBJ2-3; 8 bases fit TRBD1. The CDR3 runs to 15 residues. The V gene's germline CDR1 is SEHNR and CDR2 FQNEAQ (reference sequence). With 4 bases clipped from V and 8 bases from J, the junction kept 11 bases outside the gene matches.

The gene calls are TRBV19 and TRBJ1-5, with D unclear. The CDR3 has 14 amino acids. V was trimmed by 4 bases and J by 3 bases, leaving 10 bases between them. The V gene's germline CDR1 is LNHDA and CDR2 SQIVND (reference sequence). CDR3 sequence (DNA): TGTGCCAGTAGTAAGCAGGCGAACAATCAGCCCCAGCATTTT. Its translation: CASSKQANNQPQHF.

The chain is built from TRBV10-3 and TRBJ2-7, with 9 positions matching TRBD2. The CDR3 consists of 14 residues. Germline CDR1 is ENHRY and CDR2 is SYGVKD. V trimming: 0 bases; J trimming: 5 bases; junction bases outside the gene matches: 2. In DNA form, the CDR3 reads TGTGCCATCAGTGAGTCCGGGACTAGCAACGAGCAGTACTTC. Encoded protein: CAISESGTSNEQYF.

The chain's CDR3 is CASRQTGVSGNTIYF. In DNA form, the CDR3 reads TGTGCCAGCAGGCAGACAGGCGTCTCTGGAAACACCATATATTTT. The chain carries TRBV5-4 and TRBJ1-3, with D possibly being TRBD1 (6 bases). The CDR3 runs 15 residues. The germline CDR1 and CDR2 sequences are SGHNT and YYREEE (reference sequence). Trimming took 5 bases from V and 0 from J, leaving 12 bases between them.

This clone was counted a single time. This chain uses TRBV7-2 with TRBJ2-1; possible D gene TRBD1, 6 bases. The V and J ends lost 5 bases and 6 bases respectively, with 20 bases between them. Germline loops: CDR1 SGHTA, CDR2 FQGNSA. The CDR3 is 16 residues long. Written as DNA, the CDR3 is TGTGCCAGCAGCGCCAGTTGGGGGCGCGTGATCAATGAGCAGTTCTTC. This translates into CASSASWGRVINEQFF. The variable domain in full, completed from reference TRBV7-2 and TRBJ2-1, reads GAGVSQSPSNKVTEKGKDVELRCDPISGHTALYWYRQSLGQGLEFLIYFQGNSAPDKSGLPSDRFSAERTGGSVSTLTIQRTQQEDSAVYLCASSASWGRVINEQFFGPGTRLTVL.

The V gene is TRBV7-9, the J gene TRBJ1-2; TRBD1 aligns across 8 bases. CDR1 and CDR2 (germline): SEHNR, FQNEAQ (reference sequence). This CDR3 spans 15 amino acids. Losses at the gene ends were 4 bases for V and 2 bases for J; bases not matched to a gene: 6. The CDR3 DNA is TGTGCCAGCAGCTACCGGGACAGGCCCAACTATGGCTACACCTTC. This gives the protein CASSYRDRPNYGYTF.

This chain links TRBV7-2 with TRBJ2-7; 7 bases are a match to TRBD2. The V gene's germline CDR1 is SGHTA and CDR2 FQGNSA. This CDR3 comprises 15 residues. J was trimmed by 2 bases and V by 2 bases; bases with no gene match: 6. The CDR3 protein is CASSLPSGGTYEQYF. The DNA of the CDR3 is TGTGCCAGCAGCTTACCCTCCGGGGGGACCTACGAGCAGTACTTC.

CDR3: CASSQQGRTEAFF. The CDR3 nucleotides read TGTGCCAGCAGCCAACAGGGACGGACTGAAGCTTTCTTT. The chain is built from TRBV11-2 and TRBJ1-1, with a possible D match to TRBD1 (6 bases). V gave up 5 bases and J gave up 5 bases, with 12 bases separating them. There are 13 residues in the CDR3. Germline CDR1 reads SGHAT; CDR2 reads FQNNGV.

This sequence joins TRBV2 and TRBJ2-1; a weak D match, TRBD1 (5 bases). V lost 6 bases and J 2 bases, leaving 11 bases between the germline ends. Germline V gene sequence: CDR1 SNHLY, CDR2 FYNNEI. This CDR3 is 14 amino acids long. Here the CDR3 reads CASRGQGPYNEQFF. The CDR3 bases are TGTGCCAGCAGGGGCCAGGGCCCCTACAATGAGCAGTTCTTC.

This clone came up once. The chain couples TRBV14 to TRBJ2-3; 8 bases are shared with TRBD2. The CDR3 has 15 amino acids. Trimming at V came to 3 bases and at J to 8 bases, leaving 10 bases not matched to a gene. Per germline, CDR1 SGHDN and CDR2 FVKESK. CDR3: CASSQGGLVYFTQYF. In DNA form, the CDR3 reads TGTGCCAGCAGCCAGGGGGGACTAGTTTACTTTACGCAGTATTTT.

The J gene is TRBJ2-2, the V gene TRBV19; D ambiguous. Germline CDR1 is LNHDA and CDR2 is SQIVND (reference sequence). The length of the CDR3 is 16 residues. Trimming took off 5 bases at V and 4 bases at J, with 17 bases between the two ends. The CDR3 DNA follows: TGTGCCAGTAGTCAAAGCCCTAAGAGGCGCACCGGGGAGCTGTTTTTT. It is translated as CASSQSPKRRTGELFF.

Ten or more counts support this clone. This sequence joins TRBV5-1 and TRBJ2-5; possibly TRBD1 for D (5 bases). Trimming took 2 bases from V and 5 from J, leaving 19 bases between them. Germline V lookup: CDR1 SGHRS, CDR2 YFSETQ. The CDR3 has 16 residues. The CDR3 sequence is CASSLGSTGDGETQYF. CDR3 nucleotide sequence: TGCGCCAGCAGCTTAGGTAGTACAGGAGACGGGGAGACCCAGTACTTC.

This rearrangement joins TRBV10-1 to TRBJ2-1, with 9 positions matching TRBD1. Trimming at V came to 0 bases and at J to 5 bases, leaving 5 bases not matched to a gene. The CDR3 has 16 residues. Germline CDR1 is WNHNN and CDR2 is SYGVQD (reference sequence). This CDR3 is CASSESGGQGNNEQFF. CDR3 DNA sequence: TGCGCCAGCAGTGAGTCGGGGGGACAGGGTAACAATGAGCAGTTCTTC.